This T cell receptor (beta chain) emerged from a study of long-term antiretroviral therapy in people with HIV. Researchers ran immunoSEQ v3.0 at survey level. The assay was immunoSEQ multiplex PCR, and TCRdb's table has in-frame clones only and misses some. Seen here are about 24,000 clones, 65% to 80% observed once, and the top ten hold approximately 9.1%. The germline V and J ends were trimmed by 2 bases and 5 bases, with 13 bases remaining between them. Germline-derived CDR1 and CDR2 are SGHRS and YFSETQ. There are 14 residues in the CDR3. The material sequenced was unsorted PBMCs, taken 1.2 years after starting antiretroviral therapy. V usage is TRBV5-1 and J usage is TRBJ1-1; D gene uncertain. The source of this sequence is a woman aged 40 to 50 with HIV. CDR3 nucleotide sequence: TGCGCCAGCAGCTTAGAGGGTACTTGGACTGAAGCTTTCTTT. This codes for CASSLEGTWTEAFF.